The 26 T cell receptor beta chains in this list originate from one sample, sequenced in a study of shared clonotypes between healthy human individuals. TCRdb's copy holds only in-frame clones and misses some; the assay was immunoSEQ multiplex PCR. The table shows approximately 720,000 clones, with about 78% occurring only once. Sequences were obtained from memory CD4+ T cells sorted from blood. Documented subset: CD45RA-negative fraction. The source is a woman under 40 in good health.

This rearrangement joins TRBV4-1 to TRBJ1-5; D is possibly TRBD1 (5 bases). There are 14 residues in the CDR3. CDR1 is MGHRA, CDR2 YSYEKL, per germline. Between the trimmed V and J ends, which lost 1 base and 5 bases, there was a span of 9 bases. CDR3 nucleotide sequence: TGCGCCAGCAGCCAAGTCACAGGAGATCAGCCCCAGCATTTT. As protein: CASSQVTGDQPQHF.

This chain connects TRBV5-6 to TRBJ2-7, with TRBD2 matching over 9 bases. V gave up 3 bases and J gave up 7 bases; unmatched junction bases: 14. Germline V CDR1 and CDR2: SGHDT, YYEEEE. The CDR3 spans 16 residues. As DNA, the CDR3 is TGTGCCAGCAGCTCCTCGAGTAGCGGGAGTGAAGGGGAGCAGTACTTC. This codes for CASSSSSSGSEGEQYF.

This chain connects TRBV29-1 to TRBJ1-3, with a tentative D call TRBD1 (5 bases). The germline gives CDR1 SQVTM, CDR2 ANQGSEA. V was pared by 1 base and J by 0 bases, with 10 bases between. CDR3 length: 15 residues. This chain's CDR3 is CSVEVGRGSGNTIYF. In DNA, the CDR3 is TGCAGCGTTGAAGTGGGGAGGGGCTCTGGAAACACCATATATTTT. The full variable domain, completed using reference TRBV29-1 and TRBJ1-3, is SAVISQKPSRDICQRGTSLTIQCQVDSQVTMMFWYRQQPGQSLTLIATANQGSEATYESGFVIDKFPISRPNLTFSTLTVSNMSPEDSSIYLCSVEVGRGSGNTIYFGEGSWLTVV.

The chain carries TRBV5-1 and TRBJ2-2, with D tentatively TRBD1 (6 bases). The CDR3 is made up of 15 amino acids. The V gene's germline CDR1 is SGHRS and CDR2 YFSETQ. V was clipped by 0 bases and J by 7 bases, with 13 bases between them. This chain's CDR3 is CASSLVEGVGGELFF. The CDR3 DNA sequence: TGCGCCAGCAGCTTGGTAGAGGGGGTCGGCGGGGAGCTGTTTTTT.

There are many counts of this clone. J is TRBJ2-4 and V is TRBV7-6; 10 nucleotides match TRBD2. The germline V gene encodes CDR1 SGHVS and CDR2 FNYEAQ. This CDR3 is built from 15 residues. Losses at the gene ends were 3 bases for V and 5 bases for J; bases not matched to a gene: 4. CDR3 bases: TGTGCCAGCAGCTTGACTAGCGGGCCCCAAAACATTCAGTACTTC. Protein: CASSLTSGPQNIQYF.

This clone occurred a few times. The chain has TRBV7-3 and TRBJ2-1, with 10 positions matching TRBD2. CDR3 length: 17 amino acids. In germline, CDR1 is SGHTA, CDR2 FQGTGA. V was clipped by 2 bases and J by 7 bases; unmatched bases: 11. The CDR3 bases are TGTGCCAGCAGCTTAGGGCTAGCGGGAGCGGGAGGAAATGAGCAGTTCTTC. This gives the protein CASSLGLAGAGGNEQFF. Drawing the rest from reference TRBV7-3 and TRBJ2-1, the complete variable domain is GAGVSQTPSNKVTEKGKYVELRCDPISGHTALYWYRQSLGQGPEFLIYFQGTGAADDSGLPNDRFFAVRPEGSVSTLKIQRTERGDSAVYLCASSLGLAGAGGNEQFFGPGTRLTVL.

Ten or more counts support this clone. The chain employs TRBV7-2 and TRBJ2-1, with D unresolved. Trimming stripped 0 bases from V and 7 bases from J, with 16 bases between. CDR1 is SGHTA and CDR2 is FQGNSA in the germline V gene. This CDR3 is built from 16 residues. As DNA, the CDR3 is TGTGCCAGCAGCTTAGCCGGCGTGGAATGGGGAAATGAGCAGTTCTTC. This translates into CASSLAGVEWGNEQFF.

The chain couples TRBV30 to TRBJ2-5; D might be TRBD2 (6 bases). The end of the DNA aligns better with TRBJ2-7, so the J call may be wrong. The CDR3 contains 15 residues. Germline V gene data show CDR1 as GTSNPN and CDR2 as SVGIG (reference sequence). DNA for the CDR3: TGTGCCTGGAGTGGTGGGAGGTATCGTTCCTACGAGCAGTACTTC. Translating gives CAWSGGRYRSYEQYF.

The chain uses TRBV7-9 and TRBJ2-5; 10 bases agree with TRBD2. Germline V gene lookup returns CDR1 SEHNR and CDR2 FQNEAQ (reference sequence). Trimming cost V 1 base and J 4 bases; bases outside gene matches: 6. This CDR3 contains 16 residues. For the CDR3, the DNA is TGTGCCAGCAGCTTAGGTCTAGCGGGAGAGGCAGAGACCCAGTACTTC. This translates into CASSLGLAGEAETQYF.

The chain links TRBV12-5 to TRBJ2-7; 8 bases are a match to TRBD1. V trimming: 5 bases; J trimming: 5 bases; junction bases outside the gene matches: 5. This CDR3 is 13 amino acids long. Per the germline V gene, CDR1 is LGHNT and CDR2 is FRNRAP. The CDR3 spells CASGTGQGDEQYF. Written as DNA, the CDR3 is TGTGCTAGTGGTACAGGACAGGGAGACGAGCAGTACTTC.

The genes are TRBV5-5 and TRBJ2-5; D possibly matches TRBD1 or TRBD2 (5 bases each). V was shortened by 2 bases and J by 12 bases, with 14 bases between the two germline ends. Germline V lookup: CDR1 SGHKS, CDR2 YYEKEE (reference sequence). This CDR3 comprises 12 residues. The CDR3 sequence: CASSFGTGPEYF. CDR3 nucleotide sequence: TGTGCCAGCAGCTTCGGGACGGGTCCCGAGTACTTC.

The genes are TRBV11-2 and TRBJ2-6, with D possibly TRBD2 on 7 matching bases. This CDR3 has 16 amino acids. Trimming left V 8 bases short and J 4 bases short, with 18 bases between. Per the germline V gene, CDR1 is SGHAT and CDR2 is FQNNGV. In DNA, the CDR3 is TGTGCCAGCGGGCAAGGGGGGGTCTTAGGGGCCAACGTCCTGACTTTC. Translating it yields CASGQGGVLGANVLTF.

This clone was found many times. V and J are TRBV9 and TRBJ2-1; 9 bases are shared with TRBD2. Germline V gene data show CDR1 as SGDLS and CDR2 as YYNGEE. The CDR3 covers 14 residues. The J segment lost 5 bases and the V segment lost 5 bases, leaving 5 bases of the junction unmatched. The CDR3 here is CASRPGLADNEQFF. In DNA form, the CDR3 reads TGTGCCAGCAGACCGGGACTAGCTGACAATGAGCAGTTCTTC.

Here the CDR3 reads CASSIPDRGYTEAFF. CDR3 DNA: TGTGCCAGTAGTATCCCCGACAGGGGTTACACTGAAGCTTTCTTT. V is TRBV19 and J is TRBJ1-1; 8 positions agree with TRBD1. Germline loops: CDR1 LNHDA, CDR2 SQIVND (reference sequence). This CDR3 is built from 15 residues. V was clipped by 3 bases and J by 3 bases; unmatched bases: 6.

The CDR3 here is CASSDGTSGFYNEQFF. The CDR3 DNA sequence: TGTGCCAGCAGTGATGGGACTAGCGGCTTCTACAATGAGCAGTTCTTC. The chain has TRBV6-1 and TRBJ2-1; 11 bases agree with TRBD2. Unmatched junction bases numbered 4, after V lost 3 bases and J lost 3 bases. Per the germline V gene, CDR1 is MNHNS and CDR2 is SASEGT. This CDR3 comprises 16 residues.

The count of this clone is one. Other DNA variants within this sample encode the same CDR3. The rearrangement links TRBV7-2 to TRBJ1-5; perhaps TRBD1 as D (5 bases). CDR3 length: 15 residues. Germline V gene lookup returns CDR1 SGHTA and CDR2 FQGNSA. With 0 bases removed from V and 2 bases from J, the gap between germline ends came to 8 bases. The CDR3 nucleotides read TGTGCCAGCAGCTTAGCTTGGGGGGGCAATCAGCCCCAGCATTTT. Its protein product is CASSLAWGGNQPQHF. Together with reference TRBV7-2 and TRBJ1-5, the CDR3 gives the full variable domain: GAGVSQSPSNKVTEKGKDVELRCDPISGHTALYWYRQSLGQGLEFLIYFQGNSAPDKSGLPSDRFSAERTGGSVSTLTIQRTQQEDSAVYLCASSLAWGGNQPQHFGDGTRLSIL.

Of note for this clone: Within the sample, other DNA sequences also encode this same CDR3. The gene calls are TRBV27 and TRBJ2-3; perhaps TRBD2 as D (5 bases). The ends were cut back, 3 bases at V and 1 base at J, with 11 bases in the middle. Germline-derived CDR1 and CDR2 are MNHEY and SMNVEV (reference sequence). The CDR3 is 15 residues long. The CDR3 reads CASSFLVGGTDTQYF. The CDR3 region has the DNA TGTGCCAGCAGTTTCCTCGTCGGGGGCACAGATACGCAGTATTTT.

The J gene is TRBJ2-1, the V gene TRBV28; D ambiguous. Germline V gives CDR1 MDHEN, CDR2 SYDVKM. V was shortened by 3 bases and J by 2 bases, with 5 bases between the two germline ends. The CDR3 has 13 residues. CDR3 DNA: TGTGCCAGCAGTTTTCAGGCCTACAATGAGCAGTTCTTC. Protein product: CASSFQAYNEQFF.

The CDR3 is CASSSDRGSYEQYF. The CDR3 DNA reads as TGTGCCAGCAGTTCCGACAGGGGCTCCTACGAGCAGTACTTC. V gene TRBV2 combines with J gene TRBJ2-7, with 8 bases matching TRBD1. Germline lookup yields CDR1 SNHLY and CDR2 FYNNEI. The CDR3 spans 14 residues. V gave up 5 bases and J gave up 0 bases; unmatched junction bases: 3.

A few counts support this clone. This chain's CDR3 is CASSLLGRGDNEKLFF. CDR3 coding DNA: TGTGCCAGCAGTTTACTGGGCAGGGGAGATAATGAAAAACTGTTTTTT. The V and J genes are TRBV28 and TRBJ1-4; perhaps TRBD1 as D (6 bases). The CDR3 loop spans 16 amino acids. V was shortened by 2 bases and J by 4 bases, with 14 bases between the two germline ends. CDR1 and CDR2 from the germline V gene are MDHEN and SYDVKM.

The chain carries TRBV9 and TRBJ1-1; D is perhaps TRBD1 (5 bases). The CDR3 has 13 residues. V was clipped by 1 base and J by 7 bases, with 11 bases between them. Germline assignment: CDR1 SGDLS and CDR2 YYNGEE. The CDR3 loop reads CASSVRQFDEAFF. DNA of the CDR3: TGTGCCAGCAGCGTACGACAGTTTGATGAAGCTTTCTTT. Supplemented by reference TRBV9 and TRBJ1-1, the full variable domain reads DSGVTQTPKHLITATGQRVTLRCSPRSGDLSVYWYQQSLDQGLQFLIQYYNGEERAKGNILERFSAQQFPDLHSELNLSSLELGDSALYFCASSVRQFDEAFFGQGTRLTVV.

This clone was seen a handful of times. The same CDR3 arises from other DNA sequences in this sample as well. The chain uses TRBV29-1 and TRBJ2-3; D call uncertain. The CDR3 is 13 residues long. Trimming pared 2 bases from V and 3 bases from J, leaving 9 bases between. Germline loops: CDR1 SQVTM, CDR2 ANQGSEA. CDR3 nucleotides: TGCAGCGTTGAACGGGCGGAAACAGATACGCAGTATTTT. This sequence encodes CSVERAETDTQYF.

This chain connects TRBV21-1 to TRBJ2-1; the table gives TRBD1 as D, unverified against the DNA. TRBV21-1 is listed as a pseudogene. The CDR3 has 12 amino acids. CDR3 region: CASRGPYNEQFF. As DNA, the CDR3 is TGTGCCAGCAGGGGGCCGTACAATGAGCAGTTCTTC.

This chain uses TRBV27 with TRBJ1-4, with TRBD1 matching over 7 bases. The CDR3 sequence is 14 residues long. Trimming cost V 8 bases and J 3 bases; bases outside gene matches: 6. Germline CDR1 MNHEY, CDR2 SMNVEV (reference sequence). As DNA, the CDR3 is TGTGCCAGCGGAAACAGGGGTTCTAATGAAAAACTGTTTTTT. Protein sequence: CASGNRGSNEKLFF. Full variable domain (rest looked up from reference TRBV27 and TRBJ1-4): EAQVTQNPRYLITVTGKKLTVTCSQNMNHEYMSWYRQDPGLGLRQIYYSMNVEVTDKGDVPEGYKVSRKEKRNFPLILESPSPNQTSLYFCASGNRGSNEKLFFGSGTQLSVL.

The V and J genes are TRBV25-1 and TRBJ2-5; 7 bases fit TRBD1. The germline V gene encodes CDR1 MGHDK and CDR2 SYGVNS. This CDR3 is built from 14 residues. V lost 4 bases to trimming and J lost 1 base; unmatched junction nucleotides: 3. Here the CDR3 DNA reads TGTGCCAGCAGTGCTGACAGGGTCCAAGAGACCCAGTACTTC. Its translation is CASSADRVQETQYF.

The J gene is TRBJ1-5, the V gene TRBV19; 7 nucleotides match TRBD1. The ends lost 5 bases at V and 3 bases at J; junction bases unmatched: 7. Germline loops: CDR1 LNHDA, CDR2 SQIVND (reference sequence). This CDR3 region has 15 residues. For the CDR3, the DNA is TGTGCCAGTAGTGCCCCGGACAGGATCAATCAGCCCCAGCATTTT. Its protein is CASSAPDRINQPQHF.